This T cell receptor beta chain derives from a study of T-cell memory formation after mild COVID-19. This clonotype was detected a few times. Antigen: not known. General study findings and limits: There was no confirmation that second-wave clones peaking on day 37 were SARS-CoV-2 specific. A subset of responding clones appeared in pre-infection memory, suggesting cross-reactive memory joined. CD4+ contracting clones were found mainly in CM and EM, and CD8+ ones in EMRA.

Employing constant-segment primers, 5'RACE generated TCR alpha and TCR beta cDNA libraries bearing sample barcodes and UMIs. One entry per CDR3 protein, called by TCRdb with MiXCR from the 5' RACE reads. The sample includes hundreds of thousands of distinct CDR3 sequences, around 30% of them seen just once. V lost 5 bases and J lost 5; bases outside the gene matches: 7. Germline loops: CDR1 SQVTM, CDR2 ANQGSEA. This CDR3 has 14 amino acids. Source material: PBMCs or a T cell subset sorted from them (not recorded which). This TCR derives from an adult woman who had mild COVID-19 (a few samples of this study predate the infection). Cell type and time point are not known. The rearrangement links TRBV29-1 to TRBJ2-3; 10 positions agree with TRBD2. In nucleotides, the CDR3 is TGCAGCGTTAGGACTAGCGGAAGTCTAGATACGCAGTATTTT. This sequence encodes CSVRTSGSLDTQYF.